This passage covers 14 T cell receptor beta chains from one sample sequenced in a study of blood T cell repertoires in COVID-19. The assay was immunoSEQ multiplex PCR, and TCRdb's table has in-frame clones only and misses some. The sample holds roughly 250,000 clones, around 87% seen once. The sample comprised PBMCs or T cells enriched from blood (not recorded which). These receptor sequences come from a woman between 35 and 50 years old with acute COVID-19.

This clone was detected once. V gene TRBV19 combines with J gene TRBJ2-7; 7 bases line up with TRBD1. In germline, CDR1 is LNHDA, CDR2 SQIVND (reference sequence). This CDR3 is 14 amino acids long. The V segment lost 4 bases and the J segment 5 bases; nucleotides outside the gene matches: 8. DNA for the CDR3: TGTGCCAGTAGTAAAGACAGGGTTCGGGACGAGCAGTACTTC. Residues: CASSKDRVRDEQYF.

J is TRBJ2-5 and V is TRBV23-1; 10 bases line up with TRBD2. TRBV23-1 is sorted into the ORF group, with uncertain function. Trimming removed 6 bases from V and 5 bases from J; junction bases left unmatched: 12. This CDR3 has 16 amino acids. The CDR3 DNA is TGCGCCAGCAGCCCAAGTGTACTAGCGGGAAGGGAGACCCAGTACTTC. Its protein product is CASSPSVLAGRETQYF.

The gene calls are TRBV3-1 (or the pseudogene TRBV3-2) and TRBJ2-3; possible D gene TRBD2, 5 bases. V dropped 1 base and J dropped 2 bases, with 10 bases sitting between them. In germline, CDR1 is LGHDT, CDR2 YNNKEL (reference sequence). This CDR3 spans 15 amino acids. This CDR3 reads CASSQVQADTDTQYF. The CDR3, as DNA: TGTGCCAGCAGCCAAGTTCAAGCGGACACAGATACGCAGTATTTT.

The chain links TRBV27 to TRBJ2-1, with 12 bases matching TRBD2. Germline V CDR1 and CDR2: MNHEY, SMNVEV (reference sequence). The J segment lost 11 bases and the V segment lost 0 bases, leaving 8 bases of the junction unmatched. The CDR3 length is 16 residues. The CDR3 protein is CASSLSGQLAGGQQFF. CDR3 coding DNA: TGTGCCAGCAGTTTATCCGGACAACTAGCGGGAGGTCAGCAGTTCTTC.

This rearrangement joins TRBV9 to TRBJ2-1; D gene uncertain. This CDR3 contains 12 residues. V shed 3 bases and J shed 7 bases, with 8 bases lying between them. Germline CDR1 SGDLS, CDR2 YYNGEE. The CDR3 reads CASSGDANEQFF. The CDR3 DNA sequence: TGTGCCAGCAGCGGTGATGCGAATGAGCAGTTCTTC. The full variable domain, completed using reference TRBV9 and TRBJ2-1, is DSGVTQTPKHLITATGQRVTLRCSPRSGDLSVYWYQQSLDQGLQFLIQYYNGEERAKGNILERFSAQQFPDLHSELNLSSLELGDSALYFCASSGDANEQFFGPGTRLTVL.

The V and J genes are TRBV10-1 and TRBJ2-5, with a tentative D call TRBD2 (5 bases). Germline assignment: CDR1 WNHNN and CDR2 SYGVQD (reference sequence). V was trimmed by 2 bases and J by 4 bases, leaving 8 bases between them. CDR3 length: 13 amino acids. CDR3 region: CASSELAGETQYF. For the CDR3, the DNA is TGCGCCAGCAGTGAGCTAGCAGGAGAGACCCAGTACTTC.

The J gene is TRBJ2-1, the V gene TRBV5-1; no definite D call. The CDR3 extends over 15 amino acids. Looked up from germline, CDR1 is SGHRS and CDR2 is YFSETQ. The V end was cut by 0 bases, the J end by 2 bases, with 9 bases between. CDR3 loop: CASSLAVGTYNEQFF. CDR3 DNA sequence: TGCGCCAGCAGCTTGGCCGTCGGTACCTACAATGAGCAGTTCTTC.

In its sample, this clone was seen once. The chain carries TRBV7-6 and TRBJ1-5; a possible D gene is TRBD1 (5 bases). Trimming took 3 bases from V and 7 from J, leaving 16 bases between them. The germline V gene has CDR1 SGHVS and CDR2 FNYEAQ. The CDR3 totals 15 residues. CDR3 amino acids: CASSLDIGRDQPQHF. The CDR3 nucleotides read TGTGCCAGCAGCTTGGATATTGGGAGGGACCAGCCCCAGCATTTT.

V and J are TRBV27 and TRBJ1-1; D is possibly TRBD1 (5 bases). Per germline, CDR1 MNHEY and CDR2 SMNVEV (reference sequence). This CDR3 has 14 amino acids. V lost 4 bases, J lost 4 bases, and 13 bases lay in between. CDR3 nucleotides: TGTGCCAGCAGTTATGCAGGGTCGGGCACTGAAGCTTTCTTT. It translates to CASSYAGSGTEAFF.

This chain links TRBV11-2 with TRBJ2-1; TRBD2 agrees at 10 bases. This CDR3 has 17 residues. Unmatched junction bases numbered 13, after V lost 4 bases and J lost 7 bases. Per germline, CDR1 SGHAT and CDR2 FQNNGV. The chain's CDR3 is CASSSQISTSGINEQFF. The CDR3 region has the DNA TGTGCCAGCAGCTCCCAAATTAGTACTAGCGGGATTAATGAGCAGTTCTTC.

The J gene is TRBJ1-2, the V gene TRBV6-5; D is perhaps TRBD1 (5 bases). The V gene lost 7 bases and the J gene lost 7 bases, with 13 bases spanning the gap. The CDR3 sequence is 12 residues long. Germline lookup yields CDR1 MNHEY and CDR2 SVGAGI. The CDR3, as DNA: TGTGCCAGCACCCCTCCCCAGGGTGGCTACACCTTC. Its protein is CASTPPQGGYTF.

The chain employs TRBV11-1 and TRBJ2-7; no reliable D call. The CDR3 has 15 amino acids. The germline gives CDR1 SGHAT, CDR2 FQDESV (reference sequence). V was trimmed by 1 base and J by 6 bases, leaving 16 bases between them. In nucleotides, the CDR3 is TGTGCCAGCAGCTTAGGCGGCTCCGTTGGTTTCGAGCAGTACTTC. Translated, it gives CASSLGGSVGFEQYF.

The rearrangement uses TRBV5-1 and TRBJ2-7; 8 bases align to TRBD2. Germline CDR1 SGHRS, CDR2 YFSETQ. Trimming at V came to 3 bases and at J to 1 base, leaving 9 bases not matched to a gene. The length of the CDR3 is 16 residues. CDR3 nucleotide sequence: TGCGCCAGCAGCTCCGACAGCGGGAGTGGTTCCTACGAGCAGTACTTC. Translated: CASSSDSGSGSYEQYF.

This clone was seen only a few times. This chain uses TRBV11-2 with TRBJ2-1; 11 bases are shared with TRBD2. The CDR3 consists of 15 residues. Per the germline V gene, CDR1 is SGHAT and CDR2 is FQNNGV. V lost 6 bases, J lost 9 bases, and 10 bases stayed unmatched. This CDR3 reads CASSLTSGTGGEQFF. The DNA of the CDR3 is TGTGCCAGCAGTCTGACTAGCGGGACTGGCGGTGAGCAGTTCTTC. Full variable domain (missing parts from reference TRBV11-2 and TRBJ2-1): EAGVAQSPRYKIIEKRQSVAFWCNPISGHATLYWYQQILGQGPKLLIQFQNNGVVDDSQLPKDRFSAERLKGVDSTLKIQPAKLEDSAVYLCASSLTSGTGGEQFFGPGTRLTVL.